These 6 T cell receptor beta chains came from one sample sequenced in a study of T cell repertoires in cytomegalovirus infection. The antigens of these receptors remain unknown. TCRdb called the reads again in MiXCR, with one record for every CDR3 protein. Among fewer than 900,000 distinct CDR3 sequences listed, around 29% were seen once. Sequences were derived from cultured CD8+ T cells from PBMCs, sampled from culture after CMV antigen stimulation. The source is a human donor in good health (CMV status not recorded). Some clones in this sample may be carry-over from other donors' samples.

The chain is built from TRBV4-1 and TRBJ1-4; unclear D gene. The CDR3 has 13 amino acids. Looked up from germline, CDR1 is MGHRA and CDR2 is YSYEKL. The V end was cut by 5 bases, the J end by 8 bases, with 12 bases between. CDR3 coding DNA: TGCGCCAGCAGCGTCGGAAGGAAGGAAAAACTGTTTTTT. Amino acids: CASSVGRKEKLFF.

V and J are TRBV19 and TRBJ2-7; D remains ambiguous. In germline, CDR1 is LNHDA, CDR2 SQIVND (reference sequence). This CDR3 has 16 residues. With 3 bases removed from V and 2 bases from J, the gap between germline ends came to 17 bases. CDR3 DNA: TGTGCCAGTAGTATCCACTTTACGGGCCTAACCTACGAGCAGTACTTC. It yields the protein CASSIHFTGLTYEQYF.

Here the CDR3 DNA reads TGTGCCAGCAGCGGCGGGGGACAACCCTCCTACAATGAGCAGTTCTTC. This gives the protein CASSGGGQPSYNEQFF. The gene calls are TRBV9 and TRBJ2-1, with a weak D call TRBD2 (7 bases). Germline assignment: CDR1 SGDLS and CDR2 YYNGEE. This CDR3 contains 16 residues. Deletions cut 3 bases from V and 0 bases from J, with 13 bases between. Full variable domain (remainder filled in from reference TRBV9 and TRBJ2-1): DSGVTQTPKHLITATGQRVTLRCSPRSGDLSVYWYQQSLDQGLQFLIQYYNGEERAKGNILERFSAQQFPDLHSELNLSSLELGDSALYFCASSGGGQPSYNEQFFGPGTRLTVL.

This clonotype has more than one count but fewer than ten. This chain joins TRBV19 and TRBJ2-3; D is unresolved. Germline CDR1 and CDR2: LNHDA and SQIVND (reference sequence). The CDR3 totals 15 residues. V gave up 3 bases and J gave up 0 bases, with 10 bases separating them. The CDR3 protein is CASSIVPTSTDTQYF. In DNA form, the CDR3 reads TGTGCCAGTAGTATCGTCCCGACGAGCACAGATACGCAGTATTTT.

The chain couples TRBV6-5 to TRBJ2-5; possible D gene TRBD2, 7 bases. Germline-derived CDR1 and CDR2 are MNHEY and SVGAGI. With 6 bases removed from V and 3 bases from J, the gap between germline ends came to 20 bases. The CDR3 is 16 residues long. Written as DNA, the CDR3 is TGTGCCAGCAGCCCTCTTGGCGTAGGGGGGGAAGAGACCCAGTACTTC. Encoded protein: CASSPLGVGGEETQYF.

This clonotype turned up a few times. The CDR3 region is CSARSRDSYEQYV. The CDR3 nucleotides are TGCAGTGCTAGATCTAGGGACAGCTACGAGCAGTACGTC. V and J are TRBV20-1 and TRBJ2-7; TRBD1 aligns across 7 bases. With 2 bases clipped from V and 3 bases from J, the junction kept 4 bases outside the gene matches. CDR3 size: 13 residues. Germline CDR1 is DFQATT and CDR2 is SNEGSKA (reference sequence).